Listed below are T cell receptor beta chains from one sample, sequenced in a study of blood T cell repertoires in COVID-19. Profiled with immunoSEQ multiplex PCR; TCRdb holds only in-frame clones, not every one. The sample records about 280,000 clones, 85% being singletons. The sequenced material came from PBMCs or T cells enriched from blood (not recorded which). The receptors come from a woman aged 45-60 years who had recovered from COVID-19. Each CDR3 is given with its conserved first and last residue. The order of the fields is D gene, V gene, clone size, J gene, CDR3 DNA, CDR3 protein. A D gene is named only where the DNA matches it firmly. For some rows the clone size is stated as once, few or many, or as a class when expanded; others skip it.

NA	TRBV7-9	NA	TRBJ2-7	TGTGCCAGCAGCTTAGGGACTGCCAGCAACGAGCAGTACTTC	CASSLGTASNEQYF
NA	TRBV2	NA	TRBJ1-3	TGTGCCAGCAGCCCGGACTACTCTGGAAACACCATATATTTT	CASSPDYSGNTIYF
TRBD1	TRBV7-2	once	TRBJ2-5	TGTGCCAGCAGCTTACAAAGGGACAGGAAGGGGCAAGAGACCCAGTACTTC	CASSLQRDRKGQETQYF
NA	TRBV6-2/TRBV6-3	NA	TRBJ2-3	TGTGCCAGCAGTTACGGGGCAGGGTGGAGCACAGATACGCAGTATTTT	CASSYGAGWSTDTQYF
TRBD1	TRBV7-2	NA	TRBJ1-1	TGTGCCAGCAGCCTCTTAGACTACAGGGGGCACGGGCGCAACACTGAAGCTTTCTTT	CASSLLDYRGHGRNTEAFF
NA	TRBV10-2	NA	TRBJ1-2	TGCGCCAGCAGTGATATTCGGGGATTAAACTATGGCTACACCTTC	CASSDIRGLNYGYTF
TRBD2	TRBV5-6	NA	TRBJ2-1	TGTGCCAGCAGCCCAGGGGGACTAGCGGGATATGAGCAGTTCTTC	CASSPGGLAGYEQFF
TRBD2	TRBV10-1	NA	TRBJ2-1	TGCGCCAGCAGTGTGTCCAGGGAGGGTGAGCAGTTCTTC	CASSVSREGEQFF
TRBD1	TRBV5-1	NA	TRBJ1-5	TGCGCCAGCAGCCCTGGGGACAGGGGGGAACAGCCCCAGCATTTT	CASSPGDRGEQPQHF
TRBD1	TRBV5-4	NA	TRBJ1-2	TGTGCCAGCAGCGAGACGACAGGGGCCATCGCTGGCTACACCTTC	CASSETTGAIAGYTF
NA	TRBV2	NA	TRBJ1-1	TGTGCCAGCAGTGTTAGCCTAAACACTGAAGCTTTCTTT	CASSVSLNTEAFF
TRBD2	TRBV11-2	NA	TRBJ2-3	TGTGCCAGCAGCACCCGCTTAGCGGGAGGAACAGATACGCAGTATTTT	CASSTRLAGGTDTQYF
NA	TRBV19	NA	TRBJ2-3	TGTGCCAGTGCCTTAGGGGGCACAGATACGCAGTATTTT	CASALGGTDTQYF
NA	TRBV5-4	NA	TRBJ1-2	TGTGCCAGCAGCCCCCGGGGAGCAGCTAACTATGGCTACACCTTC	CASSPRGAANYGYTF
NA	TRBV7-3	once	TRBJ1-6	TGTGCCAGCAGCTTAACCCCAGGTAGAGATTCACCCCTCCACTTT	CASSLTPGRDSPLHF
NA	TRBV28	NA	TRBJ1-1	TGTGCCAGCAGTTTACAGGGAGGTGAAGCTTTCTTT	CASSLQGGEAFF
NA	TRBV21-1	few	TRBJ1-3	TGTGCCAGCAGCAAAGAACGACCGGACAGGGTGTTAGTTCCTGGAAACACCATATATTTT	CASSKERPDRVLVPGNTIYF
TRBD1	TRBV27	NA	TRBJ2-2	TGTGCCAGCAGACTGGACAGGGGAGTCGGGGAGCTGTTTTTT	CASRLDRGVGELFF
TRBD1	TRBV5-1	NA	TRBJ1-1	TGCGCCAGCAGCCTGGGACAGGGGGTGAACACTGAAGCTTTCTTT	CASSLGQGVNTEAFF
NA	TRBV3-1/TRBV3-2	NA	TRBJ1-4	TGTGCCAGCAGCCCCAGGGGCGGCGGGTGGGAAAAACTGTTTTTT	CASSPRGGGWEKLFF
NA	TRBV12-3/TRBV12-4	NA	TRBJ1-6	TGTGCCAGCAGTCCAGCCGACAGGTCCCCCCTCCACTTT	CASSPADRSPLHF
NA	TRBV19	NA	TRBJ1-2	TGTGCCAGTAGTCCGGACTTAAACTATGGCTACACCTTC	CASSPDLNYGYTF
NA	TRBV29-1	once	TRBJ1-1	TGCAGTGCCTGGACAGCGAACACTGAAGCTTTCTTT	CSAWTANTEAFF
NA	TRBV4-1	NA	TRBJ2-5	TGCGCCAGCAGCCAATTGACTCGAGAGACCCAGTACTTC	CASSQLTRETQYF
NA	TRBV10-3	once	TRBJ1-2	TGTGCCATCAGTAGCGGGGACGGTGTCAACTATGGCTACACCTTC	CAISSGDGVNYGYTF
TRBD1	TRBV7-9	NA	TRBJ2-7	TGTGCGTTACAGGGGGCTTACGAGCAGTACTTC	CALQGAYEQYF
TRBD1	TRBV29-1	NA	TRBJ1-2	TGCAGCGTTGAGAACAGGGGAGGATATGGCTACACCTTC	CSVENRGGYGYTF
TRBD1	TRBV30	NA	TRBJ1-2	TGTGCCTATGACAGGGGGCGCGATATTTATGGCTACACCTTC	CAYDRGRDIYGYTF
NA	TRBV7-2	NA	TRBJ1-4	TGTGCCAGCAGAGGTACCACAGGGAATAATGAAAAACTGTTTTTT	CASRGTTGNNEKLFF
NA	TRBV9	few	TRBJ1-6	TGTGCCAGCAGCGTAGCAGGGAATTCACCCCTCCACTTT	CASSVAGNSPLHF
NA	TRBV4-1	NA	TRBJ1-5	TGCGCCAGCAGCCAAGGCACTATTAGCAATCAGCCCCAGCATTTT	CASSQGTISNQPQHF
NA	TRBV19	NA	TRBJ1-4	TGTGCCAGTAGTAGGATGACAGGCGGACTTAATGAAAAACTGTTTTTT	CASSRMTGGLNEKLFF
TRBD2	TRBV7-8	once	TRBJ2-3	TGTGCCAGCAGCCCATCTCGACTAGCTTCGAGCACAGATACGCAGTATTTT	CASSPSRLASSTDTQYF